The 26 T cell receptor beta chains reported below all come from one sample, sequenced in a study of monozygotic twins with inflammatory bowel disease. TCRdb reprocessed the 5' RACE reads, keeping one entry per CDR3 protein, no DNA. There are around 380,000 distinct CDR3 sequences in the sample, with 2% to 2.5% held by the top ten. Material for sequencing was blood. The origin of the receptors is a human donor with ulcerative colitis or Crohn's disease, or a healthy co-twin of an affected twin (not recorded which).

The chain employs TRBV20-1 and TRBJ1-5. In germline, CDR1 is DFQATT, CDR2 SNEGSKA (reference sequence). The CDR3 extends over 14 amino acids. The CDR3 loop reads CSAMDRLSNQPQHF.

The chain employs TRBV30 and TRBJ2-3; TCRdb reports TRBD2, a call that lacks DNA to check it against. Germline V lookup: CDR1 GTSNPN, CDR2 SVGIG (reference sequence). There are 14 residues in the CDR3. CDR3 protein: CATGLAGRTDTQYF.

The chain has TRBV20-1 and TRBJ2-3; TCRdb calls TRBD2, which cannot be checked without DNA. Germline values: CDR1 DFQATT, CDR2 SNEGSKA (reference sequence). The CDR3 length is 17 residues. CDR3 sequence reads: CSVPPGGSGGALDTQYF.

This chain uses TRBV5-1 with TRBJ2-1; lacking DNA, the TRBD2 call made by TCRdb goes unchecked. The CDR3 extends over 15 amino acids. CDR1 is SGHRS, CDR2 YFSETQ, per germline. CDR3: CASSLRLAGDNEQFF.

The genes are TRBV15 and TRBJ2-7. CDR3 length: 13 residues. The germline CDR1 and CDR2 sequences are LNHNV and YYDKDF (reference sequence). This CDR3 is CATSRDIYYEQYF.

The chain employs TRBV7-2 and TRBJ2-4; TCRdb names TRBD1, which stays unverified in the absence of DNA. This CDR3 has 15 residues. Germline CDR1 and CDR2: SGHTA and FQGNSA. CDR3 in amino acids: CASSPPGSGGAIQYF.

This chain uses TRBV5-4 with TRBJ2-3; TCRdb gives TRBD2 as the D gene, but with no DNA this cannot be confirmed. The CDR3 length is 15 residues. CDR1 and CDR2 (germline): SGHNT, YYREEE (reference sequence). CDR3 region: CASSLTSGDTDTQYF. The whole variable domain, filled in from reference TRBV5-4 and TRBJ2-3, reads ETGVTQSPTHLIKTRGQQVTLRCSSQSGHNTVSWYQQALGQGPQFIFQYYREEENGRGNFPPRFSGLQFPNYSSELNVNALELDDSALYLCASSLTSGDTDTQYFGPGTRLTVL.

This rearrangement joins TRBV7-2 to TRBJ2-1; TCRdb selects TRBD2, and the lack of DNA leaves this call unchecked. The CDR3 is made up of 19 amino acids. Germline V gene sequence: CDR1 SGHTA, CDR2 FQGNSA. CDR3: CASSGPGLAGARSYNEQFF. Full variable domain (missing parts from reference TRBV7-2 and TRBJ2-1): GAGVSQSPSNKVTEKGKDVELRCDPISGHTALYWYRQSLGQGLEFLIYFQGNSAPDKSGLPSDRFSAERTGGSVSTLTIQRTQQEDSAVYLCASSGPGLAGARSYNEQFFGPGTRLTVL.

The chain couples TRBV7-9 to TRBJ2-5. The CDR3 length is 16 residues. Germline CDR1 SEHNR, CDR2 FQNEAQ (reference sequence). The CDR3 sequence is CASSLLGGRQQETQYF.

CDR3 region: CASSWGADTTSGANVLTF. This chain uses TRBV5-7 with TRBJ2-6. TRBV5-7 is classed as an ORF, of uncertain function. This CDR3 contains 18 residues.

J is TRBJ1-5 and V is TRBV28. This CDR3 contains 12 residues. Germline lookup yields CDR1 MDHEN and CDR2 SYDVKM. This chain's CDR3 is CASSLMDRAQHF.

This chain links TRBV27 with TRBJ1-2; TCRdb gives TRBD1 as the D gene, but with no DNA this cannot be confirmed. The germline CDR1 and CDR2 sequences are MNHEY and SMNVEV (reference sequence). This CDR3 comprises 17 residues. The CDR3 sequence: CASKTPGLGRANYGYTF.

The chain carries TRBV5-1 and TRBJ2-3. This CDR3 has 14 residues. Germline V gene sequence: CDR1 SGHRS, CDR2 YFSETQ. The CDR3 region is CASSRGLVTDTQYF.

The J gene is TRBJ2-1, the V gene TRBV19; TCRdb's D call of TRBD2 is untestable without DNA. Germline lookup yields CDR1 LNHDA and CDR2 SQIVND (reference sequence). The CDR3 extends over 15 amino acids. The CDR3 sequence: CASSLLAGVTHEQFF.

The V gene is TRBV29-1, the J gene TRBJ2-5; TCRdb indicates TRBD2, and absent DNA this call remains unverified. The germline V gene encodes CDR1 SQVTM and CDR2 ANQGSEA. CDR3 length equals 12 residues. The CDR3 here is CSVEPGGETQYF.

The V call is TRBV2, the J call TRBJ1-1; the D call of TRBD1 rests on TCRdb alone, since no DNA is present to check it. Germline assignment: CDR1 SNHLY and CDR2 FYNNEI. The CDR3 runs 16 residues. The chain's CDR3 is CASQLWTGSRNTEAFF.

The CDR3 here is CASSMESSDTQYF. The chain combines TRBV19 with TRBJ2-3. The CDR3 length is 13 residues. Germline V gene lookup returns CDR1 LNHDA and CDR2 SQIVND (reference sequence). The full variable domain, completed using reference TRBV19 and TRBJ2-3, is DGGITQSPKYLFRKEGQNVTLSCEQNLNHDAMYWYRQDPGQGLRLIYYSQIVNDFQKGDIAEGYSVSREKKESFPLTVTSAQKNPTAFYLCASSMESSDTQYFGPGTRLTVL.

V gene TRBV11-2 combines with J gene TRBJ2-2; the D gene TCRdb calls, TRBD1, cannot be checked with no DNA. CDR1 and CDR2 (germline): SGHAT, FQNNGV. The CDR3 loop spans 14 amino acids. This CDR3 is CASSLLGASRELFF.

The rearrangement joins TRBV19 to TRBJ1-1. The CDR3 covers 13 residues. CDR1 is LNHDA, CDR2 SQIVND, per germline (reference sequence). CDR3 in amino acids: CASSIYGTAEAFF.

The chain carries TRBV12-3 or TRBV12-4 and TRBJ1-2. The CDR3 covers 16 residues. The CDR3 here is CASSPSSSPANYGYTF.

V and J are TRBV19 and TRBJ1-5. CDR3 length: 13 residues. Germline assignment: CDR1 LNHDA and CDR2 SQIVND (reference sequence). The CDR3 reads CASSIRPNQPQHF.

This rearrangement joins TRBV11-2 to TRBJ2-2; TCRdb selects TRBD2, and the lack of DNA leaves this call unchecked. Looked up from germline, CDR1 is SGHAT and CDR2 is FQNNGV. This CDR3 region has 20 residues. This CDR3 reads CASILTSGLAGGHRSGELFF.

The V gene is TRBV6-1, the J gene TRBJ1-1. Germline V gene sequence: CDR1 MNHNS, CDR2 SASEGT. The CDR3 has 16 residues. CDR3 sequence reads: CASSEITAAMNTEAFF.

The rearrangement joins TRBV30 to TRBJ2-1; TCRdb selects TRBD1, and the lack of DNA leaves this call unchecked. Germline-derived CDR1 and CDR2 are GTSNPN and SVGIG (reference sequence). This CDR3 spans 18 amino acids. The CDR3 reads CAWKGWSQTPSSYNEQFF.

The CDR3 sequence is CASSLASGLGAYEQYF. The V and J genes are TRBV5-1 and TRBJ2-7; checking the TCRdb D call of TRBD2 is not possible without DNA. Germline V lookup: CDR1 SGHRS, CDR2 YFSETQ. The CDR3 spans 16 residues.

V and J are TRBV25-1 and TRBJ2-3. In germline, CDR1 is MGHDK, CDR2 SYGVNS. CDR3 length equals 15 residues. The CDR3: CASSEYGGQGNTQYF.